The next 26 T cell receptor beta chains were all read from a single sample in a study of CD8 T cells in Susac syndrome. When the RNA was reverse transcribed, random hexamers were used with an input of about 0.45 to 1 ug. In TCRdb, the immunoSEQ multiplex PCR reads were re-called with MiXCR into one record per CDR3 protein. The sample lists more than 80,000 distinct CDR3 sequences; 94% were seen once. Sequencing was carried out using CD8+ T cells from PBMCs. These receptors were collected from a human donor with Susac syndrome.

This sequence joins TRBV6-5 and TRBJ1-2; TRBD1 might be the D (6 bases). This CDR3 spans 13 amino acids. Per the germline V gene, CDR1 is MNHEY and CDR2 is SVGAGI. The V end was cut by 5 bases, the J end by 3 bases, with 10 bases between. CDR3 region: CASSTGTDYGYTF. The CDR3 bases are TGTGCCAGCAGTACAGGGACGGACTATGGCTACACCTTC.

The chain combines TRBV7-3 with TRBJ2-2, with D tentatively TRBD1 (6 bases). The CDR3 is made up of 14 amino acids. Germline CDR1 reads SGHTA; CDR2 reads FQGTGA. The germline V and J ends were trimmed by 0 bases and 6 bases, with 8 bases remaining between them. The CDR3 loop reads CASSLTGGAGELFF. In nucleotides, the CDR3 is TGTGCCAGCAGCTTAACAGGGGGAGCCGGGGAGCTGTTTTTT.

This chain links TRBV29-1 with TRBJ1-2, with 10 bases matching TRBD1. Germline V lookup: CDR1 SQVTM, CDR2 ANQGSEA. The CDR3 sequence is 14 residues long. Trimming at V came to 3 bases and at J to 6 bases, leaving 7 bases not matched to a gene. The DNA of the CDR3 is TGCAGCGTTGAGGAGGCCGGGACAGGGGATGGCTACACCTTC. It codes for CSVEEAGTGDGYTF.

The chain joins TRBV3-1 to TRBJ1-2; no reliable D call. V lost 1 base, J lost 5 bases, and 8 bases lay in between. CDR1 is LGHDT, CDR2 YNNKEL, per germline (reference sequence). The CDR3 has 13 amino acids. The DNA of the CDR3 is TGTGCCAGCAGCCAAGGCCGGGATTATGGCTACACCTTC. Protein sequence: CASSQGRDYGYTF.

V gene TRBV5-1 combines with J gene TRBJ2-5; 9 bases align to TRBD2. CDR1 SGHRS and CDR2 YFSETQ come from the germline V gene. Trimming at V came to 0 bases and at J to 3 bases, leaving 3 bases not matched to a gene. There are 15 residues in the CDR3. Here the CDR3 DNA reads TGCGCCAGCAGCTTGGAGGGACTAGCAAAAGAGACCCAGTACTTC. Translation: CASSLEGLAKETQYF.

The rearrangement links TRBV29-1 to TRBJ1-4, with D hard to call. The V end was cut by 7 bases, the J end by 8 bases, with 11 bases between. CDR1 SQVTM and CDR2 ANQGSEA come from the germline V gene. The CDR3 loop spans 11 amino acids. CDR3 bases: TGCAGCGCGCTGGGCGGGGAAAAACTGTTTTTT. Its protein product is CSALGGEKLFF. Filled out from reference TRBV29-1 and TRBJ1-4, the complete variable domain reads SAVISQKPSRDICQRGTSLTIQCQVDSQVTMMFWYRQQPGQSLTLIATANQGSEATYESGFVIDKFPISRPNLTFSTLTVSNMSPEDSSIYLCSALGGEKLFFGSGTQLSVL.

The rearrangement joins TRBV9 to TRBJ2-2; D gene ambiguous. The CDR3 contains 14 residues. CDR1 SGDLS and CDR2 YYNGEE come from the germline V gene. The V end lost 7 bases, the J end lost 2 bases, and 12 bases lay between the germline ends. CDR3 in DNA: TGTGCCAGCTCCACGGCCGGAAACACCGGGGAGCTGTTTTTT. The encoded protein is CASSTAGNTGELFF.

The gene calls are TRBV9 and TRBJ2-1, with 8 bases that match TRBD2. Trimming took 7 bases from V and 6 from J; bases not matched to a gene: 6. The CDR3 extends over 13 amino acids. Per germline, CDR1 SGDLS and CDR2 YYNGEE. CDR3 coding DNA: TGTGCCAGCGGGGGGAGCGGGGGCAATGAGCAGTTCTTC. It translates to CASGGSGGNEQFF.

The chain is built from TRBV15 and TRBJ2-7; TRBD1 might be the D (7 bases). Trimming left V 7 bases short and J 2 bases short, with 12 bases between. The germline V gene encodes CDR1 LNHNV and CDR2 YYDKDF (reference sequence). The CDR3 totals 13 residues. CDR3 in amino acids: CATKGGTAYEQYF. CDR3 DNA: TGTGCCACCAAAGGCGGGACAGCCTACGAGCAGTACTTC. The full variable domain, completed using reference TRBV15 and TRBJ2-7, is DAMVIQNPRYQVTQFGKPVTLSCSQTLNHNVMYWYQQKSSQAPKLLFHYYDKDFNNEADTPDNFQSRRPNTSFCFLDIRSPGLGDTAMYLCATKGGTAYEQYFGPGTRLTVT.

This chain joins TRBV9 and TRBJ2-7, with a tentative D call TRBD2 (7 bases). The CDR3 contains 17 residues. Between the trimmed V and J ends, which lost 0 bases and 5 bases, there was a span of 21 bases. Germline V gene lookup returns CDR1 SGDLS and CDR2 YYNGEE. The CDR3 nucleotides are TGTGCCAGCAGCGTAGAGGGGGGGGGACCCCGGTCCAACGAGCAGTACTTC. This gives the protein CASSVEGGGPRSNEQYF.

This clonotype is a singleton in its sample. This chain links TRBV10-3 with TRBJ2-7, with D uncertain. Looked up from germline, CDR1 is ENHRY and CDR2 is SYGVKD. V lost 6 bases and J lost 3, with 12 bases in between. This CDR3 is 13 amino acids long. In DNA, the CDR3 is TGTGCCATCAGGGCGGCCCAGGACTACGAGCAGTACTTC. This sequence encodes CAIRAAQDYEQYF.

The chain joins TRBV9 to TRBJ2-3; 10 bases are shared with TRBD2. CDR1 is SGDLS, CDR2 YYNGEE, per germline. Losses at the gene ends were 3 bases for V and 4 bases for J; bases not matched to a gene: 8. The CDR3 runs 16 residues. Here the CDR3 DNA reads TGTGCCAGCAGCGGCGTGGCTAGCGGGGGAGCAGATACGCAGTATTTT. Translated, it gives CASSGVASGGADTQYF.

This CDR3 is CASRLTANNEQFF. Here the CDR3 DNA reads TGTGCCAGCAGACTTACAGCGAACAATGAGCAGTTCTTC. This rearrangement joins TRBV12-3 or TRBV12-4 to TRBJ2-1; D not certain. The CDR3 has 13 amino acids. V was clipped by 6 bases and J by 5 bases, with 11 bases between them.

The rearrangement links TRBV13 to TRBJ1-5, with a weak D call TRBD1 (6 bases). CDR3 length equals 14 residues. Trimming took off 4 bases at V and 3 bases at J, with 10 bases between the two ends. CDR1 and CDR2 from the germline V gene are PRHDT and FYEKMQ (reference sequence). The DNA of the CDR3 is TGTGCCAGCAGCTCCCGGGACAACAATCAGCCCCAGCATTTT. It translates to CASSSRDNNQPQHF. The full variable domain, rest sourced from reference TRBV13 and TRBJ1-5, is AAGVIQSPRHLIKEKRETATLKCYPIPRHDTVYWYQQGPGQDPQFLISFYEKMQSDKGSIPDRFSAQQFSDYHSELNMSSLELGDSALYFCASSSRDNNQPQHFGDGTRLSIL.

This chain joins TRBV7-9 and TRBJ2-7; TRBD1 might be the D (6 bases). CDR1 SEHNR and CDR2 FQNEAQ come from the germline V gene (reference sequence). The CDR3 covers 13 residues. V was trimmed by 3 bases and J by 6 bases, leaving 12 bases between them. CDR3 amino acids: CASSLGAVGEQYF. The CDR3 DNA is TGTGCCAGCAGCTTGGGGGCGGTGGGCGAGCAGTACTTC.

This clonotype turned up a few times. This rearrangement joins TRBV12-3 or TRBV12-4 to TRBJ2-1, with D unclear. Trimming removed 5 bases at V and 6 bases at J, with 5 bases between. CDR3 length equals 11 residues. CDR3 sequence: CASSRANEQFF. In nucleotides, the CDR3 is TGTGCCAGCAGTCGAGCCAATGAGCAGTTCTTC.

The chain combines TRBV27 with TRBJ2-7, with TRBD2 identical over 10 bases. The CDR3 sequence is 14 residues long. V dropped 10 bases and J dropped 7; count of bases not matched to a gene: 13. Germline CDR1 MNHEY, CDR2 SMNVEV (reference sequence). CDR3 residues: CATRGSGGPREQYF. For the CDR3, the DNA is TGTGCCACCCGGGGTAGCGGGGGGCCTCGGGAGCAGTACTTC.

The CDR3 sequence: CSPQLRLAGASTDTQYF. The CDR3 DNA follows: TGCAGTCCACAGTTACGCCTAGCGGGAGCCAGCACAGATACGCAGTATTTT. This chain joins TRBV20-1 and TRBJ2-3, with 10 bases that match TRBD2. J was trimmed by 0 bases and V by 8 bases; bases with no gene match: 14. The CDR3 has 17 residues. Germline CDR1 DFQATT, CDR2 SNEGSKA (reference sequence).

The rearrangement uses TRBV5-1 and TRBJ2-4; D unclear. Per the germline V gene, CDR1 is SGHRS and CDR2 is YFSETQ. Trimming pared 0 bases from V and 5 bases from J, leaving 6 bases between. The CDR3 runs to 13 residues. The CDR3 loop is CASSLEAENIQYF. CDR3 DNA: TGCGCCAGCAGCTTGGAGGCCGAAAACATTCAGTACTTC.

The V call is TRBV29-1, the J call TRBJ2-7, with 7 positions matching TRBD1. CDR3 length equals 15 residues. V shed 5 bases, J shed 0 bases, and the junction held 10 bases outside the gene matches. Germline CDR1 reads SQVTM; CDR2 reads ANQGSEA. The CDR3 reads CSVSGTANRSYEQYF. DNA of the CDR3: TGCAGCGTTTCAGGGACAGCAAACCGCTCCTACGAGCAGTACTTC.

This chain joins TRBV13 and TRBJ1-4, with D perhaps matching TRBD1 (6 bases). Germline CDR1 and CDR2: PRHDT and FYEKMQ (reference sequence). This CDR3 is 14 amino acids long. Trimming removed 8 bases from V and 3 bases from J, with 13 bases in between. The CDR3 loop is CASGTGSANEKLFF. The CDR3, as DNA: TGTGCCAGCGGCACAGGGTCTGCTAATGAAAAACTGTTTTTT.

This clonotype was recorded once. The chain uses TRBV12-3 or TRBV12-4 and TRBJ1-2; D unclear. The CDR3 sequence is 13 residues long. V was pared by 7 bases and J by 6 bases, with 15 bases between. CDR3 sequence: CASTPVPGDGYTF. The CDR3 DNA sequence: TGTGCCAGCACCCCCGTGCCTGGCGATGGCTACACCTTC.

The chain couples TRBV20-1 to TRBJ2-2; D is ambiguous. CDR3 length: 11 amino acids. Trimming removed 1 base at V and 8 bases at J, with 5 bases between. CDR1 and CDR2 from the germline V gene are DFQATT and SNEGSKA (reference sequence). The CDR3 DNA reads TGCAGTGCTAGAGCAGGAGGGGAGCTGTTTTTT. Translating it yields CSARAGGELFF.

V and J are TRBV9 and TRBJ2-2; perhaps TRBD1 as D (6 bases). Germline assignment: CDR1 SGDLS and CDR2 YYNGEE. V was shortened by 3 bases and J by 7 bases, with 19 bases between the two germline ends. The CDR3 has 16 residues. For the CDR3, the DNA is TGTGCCAGCAGCGGTGGACAGATAGAGAGGATCGGGGAGCTGTTTTTT. Translating it yields CASSGGQIERIGELFF. Supplemented by reference TRBV9 and TRBJ2-2, the full variable domain reads DSGVTQTPKHLITATGQRVTLRCSPRSGDLSVYWYQQSLDQGLQFLIQYYNGEERAKGNILERFSAQQFPDLHSELNLSSLELGDSALYFCASSGGQIERIGELFFGEGSRLTVL.

V and J are TRBV20-1 and TRBJ1-2; maybe TRBD1 (5 bases). The CDR3 length is 17 residues. Germline lookup yields CDR1 DFQATT and CDR2 SNEGSKA (reference sequence). The V end lost 0 bases, the J end lost 4 bases, and 21 bases lay between the germline ends. In DNA form, the CDR3 reads TGCAGTGCTAGAGATCCCCTGGTGGGAGGGGCAATCTATGGCTACACCTTC. Amino acid sequence: CSARDPLVGGAIYGYTF.

V gene TRBV21-1 combines with J gene TRBJ2-7; the D segment call TRBD1 is taken from the table without a DNA check. TRBV21-1 is labeled a pseudogene. This CDR3 spans 14 amino acids. The CDR3 DNA reads TGTGCCAGCAGCAAAGCTCCATCAGGGACCGAGCAGTACTTC. Its translation: CASSKAPSGTEQYF.